These 27 T cell receptor beta chains came from one sample sequenced in a study of cytomegalovirus exposure and HLA in healthy donors. The PCR ran on 60 Vbeta and 13 Jbeta primers. TCRdb's copy holds only in-frame clones and misses some; the assay was immunoSEQ multiplex PCR. The sample shows around 40,000 clones, 55% to 75% of them seen only once. The sample comprised PBMCs. The receptors derive from a man between 25 and 39 years old in good health and CMV-seronegative.

In its sample, this clone was seen a few times. This chain joins TRBV10-1 and TRBJ2-2; 15 positions agree with TRBD2. The V and J ends lost 6 bases and 7 bases, in that order; junction bases with no gene match: 3. The germline V gene has CDR1 WNHNN and CDR2 SYGVQD (reference sequence). The CDR3 is 15 residues long. CDR3 DNA sequence: TGCGCCAGCAGCGGACTAGCGGGGGGGCTCGGGGAGCTGTTTTTT. Encoded protein: CASSGLAGGLGELFF.

The chain employs TRBV25-1 and TRBJ1-6; weak D call: TRBD1 (6 bases). This CDR3 contains 13 residues. Trimming left V 4 bases short and J 10 bases short, with 11 bases between. Germline loops: CDR1 MGHDK, CDR2 SYGVNS. In nucleotides, the CDR3 is TGTGCCAGCAGTGTACAGGGTTCATCACCCCTCCACTTT. It specifies CASSVQGSSPLHF.

Notes on this clone: A junction boundary mismatches the germline segment, possibly from a read error. V usage is TRBV7-9 and J usage is TRBJ1-1; D is uncertain. Germline V gene sequence: CDR1 SEHNR, CDR2 FQNEAQ (reference sequence). CDR3 size: 13 residues. This CDR3 reads CASSFLANTEALF. The CDR3 region has the DNA TGTGCCAGCAGCTTCTTAGCGAACACTGAAGCTCTCTTT.

The chain joins TRBV29-1 to TRBJ2-7; TRBD1 aligns across 7 bases. CDR3 length equals 14 residues. Losses at the gene ends were 4 bases for V and 2 bases for J; bases not matched to a gene: 8. The germline gives CDR1 SQVTM, CDR2 ANQGSEA. For the CDR3, the DNA is TGCAGCGTTGCTAGGGACAGACATCCCTACGAGCAGTACTTC. It specifies CSVARDRHPYEQYF.

CDR3 residues: CASSRASGSAYNEQFF. CDR3 DNA sequence: TGTGCCAGCAGTCGCGCTAGCGGGAGTGCTTACAATGAGCAGTTCTTC. This chain connects TRBV6-6 to TRBJ2-1; 10 bases are a match to TRBD2. Germline V gives CDR1 MNHNY, CDR2 SVGAGI (reference sequence). The CDR3 extends over 16 amino acids. J lost 4 bases, V lost 5 bases, and 8 bases had no gene match.

The J gene is TRBJ2-7, the V gene TRBV5-1, with a weak D call TRBD2 (5 bases). V lost 4 bases and J lost 2, with 16 bases in between. CDR1 and CDR2 from the germline V gene are SGHRS and YFSETQ. This CDR3 is 15 amino acids long. The CDR3 DNA sequence: TGCGCCAGCAGCCCTACCGGGATTTTGACCTACGAGCAGTACTTC. Translation gives CASSPTGILTYEQYF.

The chain joins TRBV7-9 to TRBJ2-7; weak D call: TRBD1 (6 bases). The V gene's germline CDR1 is SEHNR and CDR2 FQNEAQ (reference sequence). This CDR3 has 14 residues. The V and J ends lost 3 bases and 3 bases respectively, with 12 bases between them. The CDR3 reads CASSFPETGYEQYF. Here the CDR3 DNA reads TGTGCCAGCAGCTTCCCCGAGACAGGCTACGAGCAGTACTTC.

The rearrangement joins TRBV2 to TRBJ2-4; 9 nucleotides line up with TRBD2. This CDR3 is 16 amino acids long. Germline V gene lookup returns CDR1 SNHLY and CDR2 FYNNEI. The J segment lost 0 bases and the V segment lost 1 base, leaving 1 base of the junction unmatched. The CDR3 sequence: CASSEGLAVAKNIQYF. The CDR3 region has the DNA TGTGCCAGCAGTGAAGGACTAGCGGTAGCCAAAAACATTCAGTACTTC.

This rearrangement joins TRBV9 to TRBJ1-2; 8 bases fit TRBD1. V dropped 0 bases and J dropped 14; count of bases not matched to a gene: 15. The germline V gene encodes CDR1 SGDLS and CDR2 YYNGEE. The CDR3 is 15 residues long. CDR3 amino acids: CASSVVQGATGELTF. In DNA, the CDR3 is TGTGCCAGCAGCGTAGTGCAGGGGGCGACGGGGGAACTTACCTTC.

V usage is TRBV7-6 and J usage is TRBJ2-3, with TRBD1 identical over 8 bases. The length of the CDR3 is 14 residues. Germline values: CDR1 SGHVS, CDR2 FNYEAQ. The V and J ends lost 5 bases and 4 bases, in that order; junction bases with no gene match: 5. The CDR3 spells CASSTGQGPDTQYF. In DNA, the CDR3 is TGTGCCAGCAGCACAGGACAGGGCCCAGATACGCAGTATTTT.

The genes are TRBV2 and TRBJ1-2, with D possibly TRBD1 on 5 matching bases. The CDR3 spans 13 residues. Trimming took off 3 bases at V and 2 bases at J, with 7 bases between the two ends. The V gene's germline CDR1 is SNHLY and CDR2 FYNNEI. In nucleotides, the CDR3 is TGTGCCAGCAGTGAGGAGGGGAACTATGGCTACACCTTC. This gives the protein CASSEEGNYGYTF.

The chain recombines TRBV2 with TRBJ1-4; the match to TRBD1 covers 11 bases. Germline V lookup: CDR1 SNHLY, CDR2 FYNNEI. The junction had 5 bases not matched to a gene; V was cut back by 4 bases and J by 7 bases. The CDR3 totals 15 residues. The CDR3, as DNA: TGTGCCAGCAGTGGCGCCGGGACAGGGGGTGAAAAACTGTTTTTT. This translates into CASSGAGTGGEKLFF.

V is TRBV21-1 and J is TRBJ2-6; the table's D call, TRBD2, has no DNA check behind it. TRBV21-1 is an annotated pseudogene. The length of the CDR3 is 18 residues. The CDR3 nucleotides read TGTGCCAGCAGTCCCGGGACTAGCGGGGCCTCTGGGGCCAACGTCCTGACTTTC. Translated: CASSPGTSGASGANVLTF.

The CDR3 sequence is CASSYAGAGGANVLTF. DNA of the CDR3: TGTGCCAGCAGTTACGCGGGAGCGGGGGGGGCCAACGTCCTGACTTTC. The gene calls are TRBV6-5 and TRBJ2-6; TRBD2 matches 7 bases. CDR1 is MNHEY, CDR2 SVGAGI, per germline. J gave up 4 bases and V 2 bases, and 5 bases lay outside the gene matches. This CDR3 comprises 16 residues.

The V gene is TRBV5-6, the J gene TRBJ2-1; TRBD1 might be the D (5 bases). The V gene lost 0 bases and the J gene lost 3 bases, with 7 bases spanning the gap. Germline lookup yields CDR1 SGHDT and CDR2 YYEEEE. The CDR3 runs to 14 residues. In nucleotides, the CDR3 is TGTGCCAGCAGCTTGGGACAGTTCTACAATGAGCAGTTCTTC. Translating it yields CASSLGQFYNEQFF. The full variable domain, rest sourced from reference TRBV5-6 and TRBJ2-1, is DAGVTQSPTHLIKTRGQQVTLRCSPKSGHDTVSWYQQALGQGPQFIFQYYEEEERQRGNFPDRFSGHQFPNYSSELNVNALLLGDSALYLCASSLGQFYNEQFFGPGTRLTVL.

The CDR3 nucleotides are TGTGCCAGCAGCCGGACAGGGGGGAGCACTGAAGCTTTCTTT. It codes for CASSRTGGSTEAFF. This sequence joins TRBV5-4 and TRBJ1-1, with 10 bases lining up with TRBD1. The CDR3 contains 14 residues. Germline V CDR1 and CDR2: SGHNT, YYREEE (reference sequence). V shed 4 bases, J shed 4 bases, and the junction held 4 bases outside the gene matches. The entire variable domain, with the rest obtained from reference TRBV5-4 and TRBJ1-1, is as follows: ETGVTQSPTHLIKTRGQQVTLRCSSQSGHNTVSWYQQALGQGPQFIFQYYREEENGRGNFPPRFSGLQFPNYSSELNVNALELDDSALYLCASSRTGGSTEAFFGQGTRLTVV.

The chain is built from TRBV7-8 and TRBJ2-6; weak D call: TRBD2 (5 bases). Germline CDR1 and CDR2: SGHVS and FQNEAQ. CDR3 size: 16 residues. V was shortened by 5 bases and J by 0 bases, with 11 bases between the two germline ends. CDR3 loop: CASSRTGSSGANVLTF. CDR3 nucleotides: TGTGCCAGCAGCCGGACGGGAAGCTCTGGGGCCAACGTCCTGACTTTC.

The chain couples TRBV27 to TRBJ1-5; the match to TRBD1 covers 8 bases. The CDR3 has 15 amino acids. Germline CDR1 reads MNHEY; CDR2 reads SMNVEV (reference sequence). After removal of 3 bases from V and 7 bases from J, the junction contained 8 bases not matched to a gene. CDR3 sequence: CASSLRWTGIQPQHF. The CDR3 coding sequence is TGTGCCAGCAGTTTGCGCTGGACAGGGATCCAGCCCCAGCATTTT.

This rearrangement joins TRBV5-1 to TRBJ1-1, with TRBD1 matching over 11 bases. V was pared by 5 bases and J by 1 base, with 4 bases of the junction left unmatched. The V gene's germline CDR1 is SGHRS and CDR2 YFSETQ. The CDR3 loop spans 15 amino acids. The DNA of the CDR3 is TGCGCCAGCAGAGCCGGGACAGGGGGGAACACTGAAGCTTTCTTT. Translating it yields CASRAGTGGNTEAFF.

The V and J genes are TRBV29-1 and TRBJ1-5; 7 nucleotides agree with TRBD1. The V and J ends lost 5 bases and 4 bases, in that order; junction bases with no gene match: 2. This CDR3 spans 12 amino acids. Germline loops: CDR1 SQVTM, CDR2 ANQGSEA. CDR3: CSVRDSNQPQHF. CDR3 sequence (DNA): TGCAGCGTTAGGGACAGTAATCAGCCCCAGCATTTT.

This clone was seen once. V is TRBV4-2 and J is TRBJ2-7, with D maybe TRBD2 (7 bases). Trimming removed 2 bases from V and 3 bases from J, with 20 bases in between. Looked up from germline, CDR1 is LGHNA and CDR2 is YNFKEQ. CDR3 size: 17 residues. Here the CDR3 DNA reads TGTGCCAGCAGCCAACAAAGGGGGGGACAAACCTTCTACGAGCAGTACTTC. Protein sequence: CASSQQRGGQTFYEQYF.

The gene calls are TRBV27 and TRBJ2-3; 8 positions match TRBD2. The CDR3 loop spans 15 amino acids. Per germline, CDR1 MNHEY and CDR2 SMNVEV (reference sequence). Losses at the gene ends were 6 bases for V and 5 bases for J; bases not matched to a gene: 10. CDR3 coding DNA: TGTGCCAGCAGCATCTCTAGCGGGCTTAGAGATACGCAGTATTTT. It codes for CASSISSGLRDTQYF.

This clone was seen a few times. The CDR3, as DNA: TGTGCCAGCAGTTACGGGCACGACTATAATGAAAAACTGTTTTTT. Its protein product is CASSYGHDYNEKLFF. The chain employs TRBV6-6 and TRBJ1-4; D is undetermined. V shed 2 bases and J shed 4 bases, with 11 bases lying between them. Germline CDR1 MNHNY, CDR2 SVGAGI (reference sequence). The CDR3 sequence is 15 residues long.

The chain joins TRBV7-9 to TRBJ2-3, with 8 bases lining up with TRBD1. The J segment lost 2 bases and the V segment lost 6 bases, leaving 4 bases of the junction unmatched. CDR1 is SEHNR, CDR2 FQNEAQ, per germline (reference sequence). The CDR3 loop spans 14 amino acids. In nucleotides, the CDR3 is TGTGCCAGCAGTCAGGGGGCCCACACAGATACGCAGTATTTT. Its translation is CASSQGAHTDTQYF.

J is TRBJ2-2 and V is TRBV29-1; a possible D gene is TRBD2 (6 bases). The CDR3 contains 14 residues. CDR1 SQVTM and CDR2 ANQGSEA come from the germline V gene. V gave up 0 bases and J gave up 6 bases, with 11 bases separating them. This CDR3 is CSVEEEWGAGELFF. The DNA of the CDR3 is TGCAGCGTTGAAGAAGAGTGGGGGGCCGGGGAGCTGTTTTTT.

This rearrangement joins TRBV6-1 to TRBJ1-5, with D possibly TRBD1 on 6 matching bases. The CDR3 is 15 residues long. Trimming took off 5 bases at V and 0 bases at J, with 11 bases between the two ends. The germline V gene has CDR1 MNHNS and CDR2 SASEGT. CDR3 sequence reads: CASSTGTTSNQPQHF. For the CDR3, the DNA is TGTGCCAGCAGTACCGGGACAACTAGCAATCAGCCCCAGCATTTT.

The chain uses TRBV2 and TRBJ2-5; 8 nucleotides line up with TRBD2. The CDR3 totals 13 residues. CDR1 is SNHLY and CDR2 is FYNNEI in the germline V gene. V gave up 6 bases and J gave up 4 bases; unmatched junction bases: 4. The CDR3 DNA reads TGTGCCAGCAGATCAAGCGGGAGAGAGACCCAGTACTTC. Translation gives CASRSSGRETQYF.